These 11 T cell receptor beta chains were sequenced from one sample in a study of radiotherapy plus CTLA-4 blockade in lung cancer. Using immunoSEQ multiplex PCR, the repertoire was profiled, and TCRdb retains in-frame clones only, with some absent. The sample gives about 87,000 clones, around 90% of which show up once; around 17% is in the top ten. The sequenced sample was peripheral blood, obtained from a patient treated with radiotherapy plus ipilimumab. All receptors come from a human donor with non-small cell lung cancer that progressed on radiotherapy plus ipilimumab.

This clone was seen a single time. The CDR3 reads CASSPFQTGMGETQYF. The CDR3 DNA reads as TGTGCCAGCAGCCCCTTTCAGACAGGCATGGGAGAGACCCAGTACTTC. This chain connects TRBV11-1 to TRBJ2-5, with D possibly matching TRBD1 (6 bases). The CDR3 contains 16 residues. CDR1 and CDR2 (germline): SGHAT, FQDESV (reference sequence). Trimming removed 5 bases at V and 4 bases at J, with 20 bases between. Using reference TRBV11-1 and TRBJ2-5 for the parts outside the CDR3, the full variable domain is EAEVAQSPRYKITEKSQAVAFWCDPISGHATLYWYRQILGQGPELLVQFQDESVVDDSQLPKDRFSAERLKGVDSTLKIQPAELGDSAMYLCASSPFQTGMGETQYFGPGTRLLVL.

This chain links TRBV27 with TRBJ2-7; D may correspond to TRBD1 or TRBD2 (5 bases each). With 0 bases removed from V and 0 bases from J, the gap between germline ends came to 12 bases. Germline V CDR1 and CDR2: MNHEY, SMNVEV (reference sequence). The CDR3 runs 16 residues. CDR3 nucleotides: TGTGCCAGCAGTTTATCTCCAGGGACGGGCTCCTACGAGCAGTACTTC. Encoded protein: CASSLSPGTGSYEQYF.

To note about this clone: The sample holds other DNA sequences that translate to the same CDR3. This chain uses TRBV18 with TRBJ1-2; 7 nucleotides align to TRBD1. With 2 bases clipped from V and 4 bases from J, the junction kept 4 bases outside the gene matches. Germline V gene data show CDR1 as KGHSH and CDR2 as LQKENI. The CDR3 length is 14 residues. The CDR3 nucleotides read TGTGCCAGCTCACCAAAGGGGGCGGGCTATGGCTACACCTTC. Translation: CASSPKGAGYGYTF.

The chain couples TRBV10-2 to TRBJ2-1, with D perhaps matching TRBD1 or TRBD2 (6 bases each). Germline CDR1 reads WSHSY; CDR2 reads SAAADI. V lost 4 bases and J 4 bases, leaving 14 bases between the germline ends. CDR3 length equals 15 residues. The CDR3 sequence is CASSARGVGYNEQFF. CDR3 DNA: TGCGCCAGCAGTGCGAGGGGGGTGGGTTACAATGAGCAGTTCTTC.

This chain links TRBV5-4 with TRBJ2-4; D gene unclear. V lost 3 bases and J 8 bases, leaving 15 bases between the germline ends. Germline values: CDR1 SGHNT, CDR2 YYREEE (reference sequence). There are 14 residues in the CDR3. Here the CDR3 DNA reads TGTGCCAGCAGCTCTATCCTAACTGGGGACATTCAGTACTTC. As protein: CASSSILTGDIQYF.

CDR3 loop: CASSHDRSSPLHF. CDR3 nucleotide sequence: TGTGCCAGCAGCCATGACAGATCTTCACCCCTCCACTTT. This chain uses TRBV7-2 with TRBJ1-6; tentative D call: TRBD1 (5 bases). The CDR3 extends over 13 amino acids. Germline-derived CDR1 and CDR2 are SGHTA and FQGNSA. V was pared by 5 bases and J by 9 bases, with 11 bases between. The whole variable domain, filled in from reference TRBV7-2 and TRBJ1-6, reads GAGVSQSPSNKVTEKGKDVELRCDPISGHTALYWYRQSLGQGLEFLIYFQGNSAPDKSGLPSDRFSAERTGGSVSTLTIQRTQQEDSAVYLCASSHDRSSPLHFGNGTRLTVT.

This clone was counted between two and nine times. Mismatch with germline at one junction end may stem from a read error. V is TRBV10-3 and J is TRBJ2-7, with D perhaps TRBD1 (6 bases). CDR3 length: 12 amino acids. Germline V gene lookup returns CDR1 ENHRY and CDR2 SYGVKD. CDR3 region: CAVRGEAYEQYF. The CDR3 DNA reads as TGTGCCGTCAGGGGTGAGGCCTACGAGCAGTACTTC.

This clone has only a few counts. The chain links TRBV19 to TRBJ2-7, with D perhaps given as TRBD1 or TRBD2 (5 bases each). Germline V gene lookup returns CDR1 LNHDA and CDR2 SQIVND (reference sequence). The V and J ends lost 10 bases and 2 bases respectively, with 12 bases between them. The CDR3 contains 12 residues. The CDR3 nucleotides read TGTGCCACTCGGGACGCGACCTACGAGCAGTACTTC. Amino acids: CATRDATYEQYF.

This sequence joins TRBV5-1 and TRBJ2-3, with 9 bases that match TRBD1. The CDR3 is 15 residues long. CDR1 is SGHRS and CDR2 is YFSETQ in the germline V gene. Germline trimming cut 2 bases from V and 6 bases from J; bases unmatched to any gene: 7. As DNA, the CDR3 is TGCGCCAGCAGCTTACATGGACAGGGGAGGGATACGCAGTATTTT. This sequence encodes CASSLHGQGRDTQYF.

The rearrangement links TRBV18 to TRBJ2-5; 9 bases align to TRBD1. The ends lost 1 base at V and 5 bases at J; junction bases unmatched: 5. This CDR3 region has 15 residues. Germline values: CDR1 KGHSH, CDR2 LQKENI. The CDR3 sequence is CASSPRTGEGETQYF. CDR3 nucleotide sequence: TGTGCCAGCTCACCACGGACAGGGGAGGGGGAGACCCAGTACTTC.

This sequence joins TRBV5-6 and TRBJ1-5, with D unclear. The CDR3 extends over 13 amino acids. Germline loops: CDR1 SGHDT, CDR2 YYEEEE. Trimming left V 1 base short and J 4 bases short, with 6 bases between. The CDR3 nucleotides read TGTGCCAGCAGCTTGTTGGGGAATCAGCCCCAGCATTTT. Translated, it gives CASSLLGNQPQHF.